Listed below are T cell receptor beta chains from one sample, sequenced in a study of cytomegalovirus exposure and HLA in healthy donors. The method was immunoSEQ multiplex PCR; TCRdb's version includes in-frame clones alone and lacks a portion of them. Of 100,000 to 150,000 clones listed, roughly 79% are singletons. Input material: PBMCs. The source of these receptors is a woman between 45 and 65 years old in good health and CMV-seronegative. Both conserved end residues are part of each CDR3. D genes are given only for firm matches. The listing skips clone size in some rows; elsewhere it reads once, few, many or a size class.

J	D	V	size	CDR3	DNA
TRBJ2-3	-	TRBV4-1	-	CASSQVGIAGTDTQYF	TGCGCCAGCAGCCAAGTCGGAATAGCGGGCACAGATACGCAGTATTTT
TRBJ1-1	TRBD1	TRBV27	-	CASSSDRWGTEAFF	TGTGCCAGCAGTTCGGACAGGTGGGGGACTGAAGCTTTCTTT
TRBJ2-5	-	TRBV6-6	-	CASSSGFQETQYF	TGTGCCAGCAGCTCGGGATTCCAAGAGACCCAGTACTTC
TRBJ2-1	-	TRBV5-6	once	CASSFGLGVDNEQFF	TGTGCCAGCAGCTTCGGGCTGGGAGTTGACAATGAGCAGTTCTTC
TRBJ2-2	-	TRBV6-5	few	CASSYVFPGSGELFF	TGTGCCAGCAGTTACGTTTTCCCCGGGTCCGGGGAGCTGTTTTTT
TRBJ1-5	-	TRBV29-1	once	CSVGGANQPQHF	TGCAGCGTTGGCGGGGCCAATCAGCCCCAGCATTTT
TRBJ2-5	-	TRBV30	-	CALKPQETQYF	TGTGCCTTAAAGCCCCAAGAGACCCAGTACTTC
TRBJ1-3	-	TRBV12-5	-	CASGLVLGREGPPGNTIYF	TGTGCTAGTGGTTTGGTATTAGGAAGGGAGGGACCGCCTGGAAACACCATATATTTT
TRBJ2-7	TRBD2	TRBV4-3	-	CASSQDWGGPYEQYF	TGCGCCAGCAGCCAAGATTGGGGGGGACCCTACGAGCAGTACTTC
TRBJ2-7	TRBD2	TRBV28	-	CASSSPGVAGPPYEQYF	TGTGCCAGCAGCTCGCCGGGGGTAGCGGGACCCCCCTACGAGCAGTACTTC
TRBJ2-6	-	TRBV5-6	-	CASSLDNRAGANVLTF	TGTGCCAGCAGCTTGGACAACAGGGCTGGGGCCAACGTCCTGACTTTC
TRBJ2-1	TRBD2	TRBV30	-	CAWSVGFGASGRLNEQFF	TGTGCCTGGAGTGTAGGTTTCGGGGCTAGCGGGAGGTTGAATGAGCAGTTCTTC
TRBJ2-7	-	TRBV7-9	-	CASSASGGGYGEQYF	TGTGCCAGCAGCGCCTCAGGTGGCGGGTATGGCGAGCAGTACTTC
TRBJ1-1	TRBD1	TRBV11-3	-	CASSLDFGQGGTEAFF	TGTGCCAGCAGCTTAGATTTTGGCCAGGGGGGCACTGAAGCTTTCTTT
TRBJ2-3	TRBD2	TRBV10-2	-	CASSESWVAGGGDTQYF	TGCGCCAGCAGTGAGTCGTGGGTAGCGGGAGGAGGGGATACGCAGTATTTT
TRBJ2-7	-	TRBV27	-	CASILRPGLGEQYF	TGTGCCAGCATCCTCCGGCCGGGACTTGGCGAGCAGTACTTC
TRBJ1-2	-	TRBV15	once	CATSSPPGGYGYTF	TGTGCCACCAGCAGTCCCCCAGGAGGCTATGGCTACACCTTC
TRBJ2-3	-	TRBV25-1	-	CASSEARVVDTQYF	TGTGCCAGCAGTGAAGCCAGGGTGGTAGATACGCAGTATTTT
TRBJ2-1	TRBD2	TRBV7-2	-	CASRGGLAGGDWNEQFF	TGTGCCAGCCGGGGCGGACTAGCGGGAGGGGATTGGAATGAGCAGTTCTTC
TRBJ2-2	TRBD1	TRBV5-4	-	CASSTRQGAAGELFF	TGTGCCAGCAGCACCAGACAGGGTGCGGCCGGGGAGCTGTTTTTT
TRBJ1-5	TRBD1	TRBV28	-	CASSLPTGGGYSNQPQHF	TGTGCCAGCAGTTTGCCGACAGGGGGCGGGTATAGCAATCAGCCCCAGCATTTT
TRBJ2-1	TRBD2	TRBV4-3	-	CASRGGTSGRAYNEQFF	TGCGCCAGCAGGGGGGGAACTAGCGGGAGGGCTTACAATGAGCAGTTCTTC
TRBJ1-6	-	TRBV30	-	CAWSLGQGGSPLHF	TGTGCCTGGAGTCTCGGGCAGGGAGGGTCACCCCTCCACTTT
TRBJ2-5	-	TRBV7-2	-	CASSLRAGARGETQYF	TGTGCCAGCAGCTTAAGGGCAGGGGCTCGAGGAGAGACCCAGTACTTC
TRBJ1-3	-	TRBV14	-	CASSPWGDGNTIYF	TGTGCCAGCAGCCCGTGGGGGGATGGAAACACCATATATTTT
TRBJ2-2	TRBD2	TRBV6-1	-	CASSERPRGSSTGELFF	TGTGCCAGCAGTGAACGCCCCCGCGGGAGTAGCACCGGGGAGCTGTTTTTT
TRBJ2-5	-	TRBV29-1	-	CSVDASEGRQGRTQYF	TGCAGCGTTGACGCTTCGGAGGGGCGACAGGGAAGGACCCAGTACTTC
TRBJ1-5	TRBD1	TRBV19	-	CASSPARTGFNQPQHF	TGTGCCAGTAGTCCAGCTCGGACAGGTTTCAATCAGCCCCAGCATTTT
TRBJ2-7	-	TRBV14	-	CASSQDAIWADEQYF	TGTGCCAGCAGCCAAGATGCTATTTGGGCAGACGAGCAGTACTTC
TRBJ1-2	-	TRBV5-1	-	CASSLIPDGGGYPF	TGCGCCAGCAGCTTGATCCCGGACGGGGGAGGCTACCCCTTC
TRBJ1-3	-	TRBV9	-	CASSLRDRSGNTIYF	TGTGCCAGCAGCCTAAGAGACAGGTCTGGAAACACCATATATTTT